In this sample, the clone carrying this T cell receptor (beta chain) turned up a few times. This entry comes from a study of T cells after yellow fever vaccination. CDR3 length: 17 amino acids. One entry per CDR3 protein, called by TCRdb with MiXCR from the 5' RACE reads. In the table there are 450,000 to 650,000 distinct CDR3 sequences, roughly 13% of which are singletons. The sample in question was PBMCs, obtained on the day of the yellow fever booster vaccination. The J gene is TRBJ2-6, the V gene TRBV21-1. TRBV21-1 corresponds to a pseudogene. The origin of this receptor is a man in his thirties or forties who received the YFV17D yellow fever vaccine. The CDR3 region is CASSKSPSSSGANVLTF. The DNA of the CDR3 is TGTGCCAGCAGCAAAAGCCCCAGCAGCTCTGGGGCCAACGTCCTGACTTTC.